The rows below give T cell receptor beta chains drawn from one sample of a study of T cell responses to AZD1222 COVID-19 vaccine. TCRdb's table, derived via immunoSEQ multiplex PCR, lists solely in-frame clones and lacks some. The repertoire consists of around 110,000 clones, with about 90% occurring once and the leading ten covering roughly a fifth. The material was peripheral blood, obtained on day 0 of AZD1222 vaccination. These receptors originate from an adult in good health. Both conserved end residues are part of each CDR3. The order of the fields is D gene, V gene, J gene, clone size, CDR3 protein, CDR3 DNA. A D gene is named only where the DNA matches it firmly. Not all rows give a size; the values are once, few, many and, for expanded clones, a class.

D gene: .; V gene: TRBV6-1; J gene: TRBJ2-7; clone size: .; CDR3 protein: CASSDGAPYWGYEQYF; CDR3 DNA: TGTGCCAGCAGTGATGGGGCCCCGTATTGGGGCTACGAGCAGTACTTC
D gene: .; V gene: TRBV11-3; J gene: TRBJ2-2; clone size: .; CDR3 protein: CASSLTSAGKSGELFF; CDR3 DNA: TGTGCCAGCAGCCTGACCAGTGCAGGGAAGTCCGGGGAGCTGTTTTTT
D gene: .; V gene: TRBV9; J gene: TRBJ2-5; clone size: .; CDR3 protein: CASSVYWVWLGETQYF; CDR3 DNA: TGTGCCAGCAGCGTATATTGGGTGTGGCTGGGAGAGACCCAGTACTTC
D gene: .; V gene: TRBV6-5; J gene: TRBJ1-5; clone size: once; CDR3 protein: CASSLHRVGQPQHF; CDR3 DNA: TGTGCCAGCAGTTTACACAGGGTAGGTCAGCCCCAGCATTTT
D gene: TRBD2; V gene: TRBV9; J gene: TRBJ2-2; clone size: .; CDR3 protein: CASSALSGGYTGELFF; CDR3 DNA: TGTGCCAGCAGCGCACTTAGCGGGGGATACACCGGGGAGCTGTTTTTT
D gene: .; V gene: TRBV5-1; J gene: TRBJ1-3; clone size: .; CDR3 protein: CASSLVGASGNTIYF; CDR3 DNA: TGCGCCAGCAGCTTGGTGGGGGCCTCTGGAAACACCATATATTTT
D gene: .; V gene: TRBV7-9; J gene: TRBJ1-2; clone size: .; CDR3 protein: CASSLGDYGYTF; CDR3 DNA: TGTGCCAGCAGCTTAGGGGACTATGGCTACACCTTC
D gene: .; V gene: TRBV6-6; J gene: TRBJ2-7; clone size: .; CDR3 protein: CASSPQPFSYEQYF; CDR3 DNA: TGTGCCAGCAGTCCCCAGCCGTTCTCCTACGAGCAGTACTTC
D gene: .; V gene: TRBV12-3/TRBV12-4; J gene: TRBJ2-3; clone size: .; CDR3 protein: CASSSTSTDTQYF; CDR3 DNA: TGTGCCAGCAGTTCTACTAGCACAGATACGCAGTATTTT
D gene: .; V gene: TRBV7-8; J gene: TRBJ2-3; clone size: .; CDR3 protein: CASSLPSDTQYF; CDR3 DNA: TGTGCCAGCAGCTTACCTTCCGATACGCAGTATTTT
D gene: .; V gene: TRBV4-2; J gene: TRBJ2-4; clone size: .; CDR3 protein: CASSQGGGDVDIQYF; CDR3 DNA: TGTGCCAGCAGCCAAGGAGGAGGGGACGTGGACATTCAGTACTTC
D gene: .; V gene: TRBV6-6; J gene: TRBJ2-7; clone size: .; CDR3 protein: CASRSTYGHREQYF; CDR3 DNA: TGTGCCAGCAGGAGTACCTACGGGCACAGGGAGCAGTACTTC
D gene: .; V gene: TRBV2; J gene: TRBJ2-7; clone size: once; CDR3 protein: CASREDSGAYEQYF; CDR3 DNA: TGTGCCAGCAGGGAGGACAGTGGAGCCTACGAGCAGTACTTC
D gene: .; V gene: TRBV7-8; J gene: TRBJ1-5; clone size: .; CDR3 protein: CASSSLGGLRNQPQHF; CDR3 DNA: TGTGCCAGCAGTTCCTTGGGGGGGCTTCGCAATCAGCCCCAGCATTTT
D gene: .; V gene: TRBV5-6; J gene: TRBJ1-1; clone size: .; CDR3 protein: CASSLGTGEAFF; CDR3 DNA: TGTGCCAGCAGCTTGGGAACGGGTGAAGCTTTCTTT
D gene: TRBD1; V gene: TRBV6-6; J gene: TRBJ1-1; clone size: .; CDR3 protein: CASSAGGTEAFF; CDR3 DNA: TGTGCCAGCAGCGCAGGGGGAACTGAAGCTTTCTTT
D gene: TRBD2; V gene: TRBV2; J gene: TRBJ2-1; clone size: once; CDR3 protein: CASTAGGNNEQFF; CDR3 DNA: TGTGCCAGCACAGCGGGGGGGAACAATGAGCAGTTCTTC
D gene: .; V gene: TRBV14; J gene: TRBJ2-1; clone size: .; CDR3 protein: CASSQVGRLQFF; CDR3 DNA: TGTGCCAGCAGCCAAGTTGGTCGTCTGCAGTTCTTC
D gene: TRBD1; V gene: TRBV7-9; J gene: TRBJ2-7; clone size: .; CDR3 protein: CATRHPSIRDRGPYEQYF; CDR3 DNA: TGTGCCACCCGTCATCCATCTATACGGGACAGGGGCCCCTACGAGCAGTACTTC
D gene: TRBD1; V gene: TRBV2; J gene: TRBJ1-4; clone size: .; CDR3 protein: CASSRGSGEKLFF; CDR3 DNA: TGTGCCAGCAGCAGGGGGTCGGGTGAAAAACTGTTTTTT
D gene: .; V gene: TRBV5-5; J gene: TRBJ2-1; clone size: .; CDR3 protein: CASSFGGWLYNEQFF; CDR3 DNA: TGTGCCAGCAGCTTTGGGGGCTGGCTATACAATGAGCAGTTCTTC
D gene: .; V gene: TRBV5-1; J gene: TRBJ2-3; clone size: .; CDR3 protein: CASSYTLSTDTQYF; CDR3 DNA: TGCGCCAGCAGCTATACTCTATCGACAGATACGCAGTATTTT
D gene: TRBD2; V gene: TRBV4-1; J gene: TRBJ2-7; clone size: .; CDR3 protein: CASSAPQRGWGEQYF; CDR3 DNA: TGCGCCAGCAGCGCGCCCCAGCGGGGATGGGGCGAGCAGTACTTC
D gene: TRBD1; V gene: TRBV7-2; J gene: TRBJ1-2; clone size: .; CDR3 protein: CASSPGDRDRGGYTF; CDR3 DNA: TGTGCCAGCAGCCCCGGGGACAGGGACCGGGGTGGCTACACCTTC
D gene: TRBD2; V gene: TRBV3-1/TRBV3-2; J gene: TRBJ2-1; clone size: .; CDR3 protein: CASSTPGTSGGPYNEQFF; CDR3 DNA: TGTGCCAGCAGCACACCCGGGACTAGCGGGGGCCCTTACAATGAGCAGTTCTTC
D gene: TRBD2; V gene: TRBV2; J gene: TRBJ2-7; clone size: .; CDR3 protein: CASSEPAGGPVTYEQYF; CDR3 DNA: TGTGCCAGCAGTGAACCAGCGGGGGGGCCAGTGACCTACGAGCAGTACTTC
D gene: .; V gene: TRBV7-2; J gene: TRBJ1-1; clone size: .; CDR3 protein: CASSLSHTEAFF; CDR3 DNA: TGTGCCAGCAGCTTATCTCACACTGAAGCTTTCTTT
D gene: TRBD2; V gene: TRBV4-3; J gene: TRBJ2-7; clone size: .; CDR3 protein: CASSQTISGGNSYEQYF; CDR3 DNA: TGCGCCAGCAGCCAGACCATTAGCGGGGGGAACTCCTACGAGCAGTACTTC
D gene: TRBD2; V gene: TRBV5-4; J gene: TRBJ2-3; clone size: .; CDR3 protein: CASSLMGLAGVGDTQYF; CDR3 DNA: TGTGCCAGCAGCTTGATGGGACTAGCGGGGGTTGGGGATACGCAGTATTTT
D gene: TRBD2; V gene: TRBV27; J gene: TRBJ2-1; clone size: .; CDR3 protein: CASSLRLAGGSNEQFF; CDR3 DNA: TGTGCCAGCAGTCTACGACTAGCGGGGGGTTCGAATGAGCAGTTCTTC
D gene: .; V gene: TRBV12-5; J gene: TRBJ1-1; clone size: .; CDR3 protein: CASGLYLQGPNTEAFF; CDR3 DNA: TGTGCTAGTGGTTTGTACTTGCAGGGACCGAACACTGAAGCTTTCTTT
D gene: TRBD1; V gene: TRBV9; J gene: TRBJ2-6; clone size: .; CDR3 protein: CASSQGAGGANVLTF; CDR3 DNA: TGTGCCAGCAGTCAGGGGGCGGGAGGGGCCAACGTCCTGACTTTC
D gene: TRBD1; V gene: TRBV5-4; J gene: TRBJ1-6; clone size: .; CDR3 protein: CASSAQGGIGSPLHF; CDR3 DNA: TGTGCCAGCAGCGCCCAGGGGGGCATCGGTTCACCCCTCCACTTT
D gene: TRBD1; V gene: TRBV6-5; J gene: TRBJ1-5; clone size: .; CDR3 protein: CASKDGGQGAQPQHF; CDR3 DNA: TGTGCCAGCAAAGACGGGGGACAGGGGGCCCAGCCCCAGCATTTT
D gene: TRBD1; V gene: TRBV24-1; J gene: TRBJ2-2; clone size: .; CDR3 protein: CATSDPGTAGELFF; CDR3 DNA: TGTGCCACCAGTGATCCTGGGACAGCCGGGGAGCTGTTTTTT
D gene: .; V gene: TRBV2; J gene: TRBJ1-4; clone size: .; CDR3 protein: CASSRGRVREKLFF; CDR3 DNA: TGTGCCAGCAGTCGAGGGAGGGTTCGGGAAAAACTGTTTTTT
D gene: .; V gene: TRBV27; J gene: TRBJ1-5; clone size: .; CDR3 protein: CASGRAGRRSNQPQHF; CDR3 DNA: TGTGCCAGCGGTCGGGCAGGACGAAGGAGCAATCAGCCCCAGCATTTT
D gene: TRBD1; V gene: TRBV5-6; J gene: TRBJ2-2; clone size: .; CDR3 protein: CASSLRRDRVGELFF; CDR3 DNA: TGTGCCAGCAGCTTGCGACGGGACAGGGTAGGGGAGCTGTTTTTT
D gene: .; V gene: TRBV7-9; J gene: TRBJ1-2; clone size: .; CDR3 protein: CASSQIREGYGYTF; CDR3 DNA: TGTGCCAGCAGCCAAATCAGGGAGGGCTATGGCTACACCTTC
D gene: .; V gene: TRBV19; J gene: TRBJ2-6; clone size: once; CDR3 protein: CASSTFRGSGANVLTF; CDR3 DNA: TGTGCCAGTAGTACGTTCAGGGGCTCTGGGGCCAACGTCCTGACTTTC
D gene: .; V gene: TRBV30; J gene: TRBJ2-7; clone size: .; CDR3 protein: CAWSVTDIYEQYF; CDR3 DNA: TGTGCCTGGAGTGTCACGGACATCTACGAGCAGTACTTC
D gene: .; V gene: TRBV5-1; J gene: TRBJ1-4; clone size: .; CDR3 protein: CASSPNIRTGHEKLFF; CDR3 DNA: TGCGCCAGCAGCCCAAACATCAGGACTGGTCATGAAAAACTGTTTTTT
D gene: TRBD1; V gene: TRBV5-4; J gene: TRBJ1-1; clone size: .; CDR3 protein: CASSLQGMNTEAFF; CDR3 DNA: TGTGCCAGCAGCTTACAGGGGATGAACACTGAAGCTTTCTTT
D gene: TRBD1; V gene: TRBV5-8; J gene: TRBJ1-1; clone size: once; CDR3 protein: CASSLVGTANTEAFF; CDR3 DNA: TGTGCCAGCAGCTTGGTTGGGACAGCCAACACTGAAGCTTTCTTT
D gene: .; V gene: TRBV3-1/TRBV3-2; J gene: TRBJ2-1; clone size: .; CDR3 protein: CASSQDPIARNEQFF; CDR3 DNA: TGTGCCAGCAGCCAAGACCCGATTGCGCGCAATGAGCAGTTCTTC
D gene: .; V gene: TRBV29-1; J gene: TRBJ1-1; clone size: once; CDR3 protein: CSVDTGWTEAFF; CDR3 DNA: TGCAGCGTTGATACAGGGTGGACTGAAGCTTTCTTT
D gene: .; V gene: TRBV2; J gene: TRBJ1-3; clone size: .; CDR3 protein: CAIHGEEGGNTIYF; CDR3 DNA: TGTGCCATCCACGGGGAAGAGGGTGGAAACACCATATATTTT
D gene: .; V gene: TRBV7-2; J gene: TRBJ1-5; clone size: .; CDR3 protein: CASSLSGFNQPQHF; CDR3 DNA: TGTGCCAGCAGCTTGTCGGGTTTCAACCAGCCCCAGCATTTT
D gene: .; V gene: TRBV19; J gene: TRBJ2-2; clone size: .; CDR3 protein: CASRPGRTGELFF; CDR3 DNA: TGTGCCAGTAGACCCGGACGAACCGGGGAGCTGTTTTTT